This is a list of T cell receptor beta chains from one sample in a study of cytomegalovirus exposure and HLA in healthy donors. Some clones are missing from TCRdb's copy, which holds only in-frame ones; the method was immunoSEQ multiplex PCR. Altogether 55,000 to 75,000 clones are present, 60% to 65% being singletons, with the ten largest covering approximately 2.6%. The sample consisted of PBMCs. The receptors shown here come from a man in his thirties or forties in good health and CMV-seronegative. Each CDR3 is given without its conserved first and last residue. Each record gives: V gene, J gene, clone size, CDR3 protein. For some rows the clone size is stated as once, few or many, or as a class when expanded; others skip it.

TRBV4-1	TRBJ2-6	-	ASSQVGGTGANVLT
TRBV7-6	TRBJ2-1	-	ASSLAGAHNEQF
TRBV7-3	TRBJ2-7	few	ASSTTGKAGEQY
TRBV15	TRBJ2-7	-	ATSRGGGLSYEQY
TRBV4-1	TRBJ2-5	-	ASSQDGAGVIETQY
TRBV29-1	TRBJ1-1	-	SVEGGIDTEAF
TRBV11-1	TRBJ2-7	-	ASSPRGTPSGEQY
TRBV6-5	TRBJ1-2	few	ASSSDRAYGYT
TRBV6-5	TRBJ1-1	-	ASRTGGLNTEAF
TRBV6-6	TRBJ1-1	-	ASSRDRVEAF
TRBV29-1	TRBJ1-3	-	SVARDSGNTIY
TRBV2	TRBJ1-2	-	ASSESLAGAYGYT
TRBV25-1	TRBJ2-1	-	ASSETSGYNEQF
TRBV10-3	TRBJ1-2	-	AISEGGTVGYT
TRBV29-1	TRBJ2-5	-	SIVNREETQY
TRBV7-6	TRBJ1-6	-	ASKSSYNSPLH